These T cell receptor beta chains were read from a single sample in a study of T cell changes during pregnancy in multiple sclerosis. The table came from immunoSEQ multiplex PCR; TCRdb's copy has only in-frame clones and leaves some out. The sample yields 46,000 or so clones, under 90% seen once. The sequences come from peripheral blood, collected in the second trimester of pregnancy. The receptors were gathered from a female donor in good health, enrolled as a control in a pregnancy study. Each CDR3 is given with its conserved first and last residue. The order of the fields is J gene, D gene, clone size, V gene, CDR3 DNA, CDR3 protein. A D gene is named only where the DNA matches it firmly. Size values are once, few and many counts, or a class for expanded clones, and some rows have none.

>TRBJ2-5|TRBD1|.|TRBV2
TGTGCCAGCAACCCGACAGGGATGGAGACCCAGTACTTC
CASNPTGMETQYF
>TRBJ1-5|.|once|TRBV30
TGTGCCTGGAGTGTACGGGTAGGGGTCGTCCAGCCCCAGCATTTT
CAWSVRVGVVQPQHF
>TRBJ2-5|TRBD1|.|TRBV10-3
TGTGCCATCAGGGCGGCCGAGGGCAGGGGGCAAGAGACCCAGTACTTC
CAIRAAEGRGQETQYF
>TRBJ2-3|TRBD2|.|TRBV12-5
TGTGCTAGTGGTTTGGTGGCTAGCGGGAGGGATACAGATACGCAGTATTTT
CASGLVASGRDTDTQYF
>TRBJ1-1|TRBD1|.|TRBV19
TGTGCCAGTAGTATCGGACAGGGAGTCTTGAACACTGAAGCTTTCTTT
CASSIGQGVLNTEAFF
>TRBJ1-2|.|once|TRBV6-1
TGTGCCACCCGAAACACAGGAGACGCGTACTATGGCTACACCTTC
CATRNTGDAYYGYTF
>TRBJ2-2|TRBD2|once|TRBV29-1
TGCAGCGTTGAAGATCTTGGGGAGGGGACCGGGGAGCTGTTTTTT
CSVEDLGEGTGELFF
>TRBJ2-7|TRBD1|.|TRBV2
TGTGCCACCCAGGGACAGGTCTCCTACGAGCAGTACTTC
CATQGQVSYEQYF
>TRBJ2-5|TRBD2|.|TRBV10-3
TGTGCCATCAGTGACAATGTACTAGCGGCAGGACAAGAGACCCAGTACTTC
CAISDNVLAAGQETQYF
>TRBJ2-3|.|.|TRBV7-2
TGTGCCAGCAGCTTAGACCCCCCGGGGCGGGGGCTAGATACGCAGTATTTT
CASSLDPPGRGLDTQYF
>TRBJ2-7|.|.|TRBV5-6
TGTGCCAGCAGCTTTGTCCAGGGTACCCACGAGCAGTACTTC
CASSFVQGTHEQYF
>TRBJ2-1|TRBD2|few|TRBV6-6
TGTGCCAGCTCGACTAGCGGGAGGAGAAATGAGCAGTTCTTC
CASSTSGRRNEQFF
>TRBJ2-7|TRBD2|few|TRBV6-1
TGTGCCAGCAGTGCCATACTAGCGGGGAGCTCCTACGAGCAGTACTTC
CASSAILAGSSYEQYF
>TRBJ1-5|.|.|TRBV5-6
TGTGCCAGCAGCTTGGGGCAGAATCAGCCCCAGCATTTT
CASSLGQNQPQHF
>TRBJ2-1|.|once|TRBV6-5
TGTGCCAGCAGTTACTTAGGGGACAATGAGCAGTTCTTC
CASSYLGDNEQFF
>TRBJ1-4|TRBD1|.|TRBV18
TGTGCCAGCTCACACCGGGACAGGGGGTATGAAAAACTGTTTTTT
CASSHRDRGYEKLFF
>TRBJ2-7|TRBD1|.|TRBV18
TGTGCCAGCTCACCAAAGACAGGGGTCCTCTCCTACGAGCAGTACTTC
CASSPKTGVLSYEQYF
>TRBJ1-1|TRBD1|.|TRBV7-9
TGTGCCAGCAGCTCTCGGGACAGGAACACTGAAGCTTTCTTT
CASSSRDRNTEAFF
>TRBJ2-5|TRBD1|.|TRBV6-1
TGTGCCAGCAGTGAAACAGGGCAGGGGGCGTTCGAGACCCAGTACTTC
CASSETGQGAFETQYF